These 18 T cell receptor beta chains were all obtained from the same sample, sequenced in a study of PD-1 blockade in classical Hodgkin lymphoma. Time point indicated: cycle 4 day 1 (C4D1), after five to seven weeks of nivolumab. Each patient's relapse followed autologous stem cell transplantation, and brentuximab vedotin exposure varied. The method was immunoSEQ multiplex PCR; TCRdb's version includes in-frame clones alone and lacks a portion of them. The sample carries some 90,000 clones, over 80% recorded once. Sequenced material: peripheral blood mononuclear cells (PBMCs), taken before the fourth cycle of nivolumab. All receptors derive from a human donor with classical Hodgkin lymphoma.

The chain uses TRBV14 and TRBJ2-1, with TRBD2 matching 7 bases. V lost 1 base and J lost 3; bases outside the gene matches: 3. Germline lookup yields CDR1 SGHDN and CDR2 FVKESK. This CDR3 is 15 amino acids long. The CDR3: CASSQGLAVYNEQFF. CDR3 coding DNA: TGTGCCAGCAGCCAAGGGCTAGCGGTCTACAATGAGCAGTTCTTC.

There are a few counts of this clone. This chain links TRBV20-1 with TRBJ2-5; D is possibly TRBD2 (5 bases). V shed 6 bases and J shed 5 bases, with 7 bases lying between them. This CDR3 comprises 10 residues. Germline assignment: CDR1 DFQATT and CDR2 SNEGSKA (reference sequence). The CDR3 coding sequence is TGCAGTGCCCCGGGGGAGACCCAGTACTTC. Translation: CSAPGETQYF.

V usage is TRBV5-5 and J usage is TRBJ1-2, with 7 bases identical to TRBD1. Looked up from germline, CDR1 is SGHKS and CDR2 is YYEKEE (reference sequence). The CDR3 covers 14 residues. Losses at the gene ends were 5 bases for V and 4 bases for J; bases not matched to a gene: 8. Written as DNA, the CDR3 is TGTGCCAGCAGACCGACAGGGAGTGGCTATGGCTACACCTTC. Protein: CASRPTGSGYGYTF.

This clone was seen only a few times. This chain uses TRBV27 with TRBJ1-2; D call uncertain. The CDR3 has 12 amino acids. V dropped 0 bases and J dropped 7 bases, with 6 bases sitting between them. CDR1 and CDR2 from the germline V gene are MNHEY and SMNVEV (reference sequence). DNA of the CDR3: TGTGCCAGCAGTTTATCGGGTATTGGCTACACCTTC. It specifies CASSLSGIGYTF.

This chain connects TRBV5-1 to TRBJ1-5, with D maybe TRBD1 (5 bases). This CDR3 region has 15 residues. Trimming shortened V by 0 bases and J by 6 bases, and 13 bases separated the two germline ends. CDR1 is SGHRS, CDR2 YFSETQ, per germline. In nucleotides, the CDR3 is TGCGCCAGCAGCTTGGGCCAGGGTGTGGGTCAGCCCCAGCATTTT. Protein product: CASSLGQGVGQPQHF. Full variable domain (outside the CDR3, taken from reference TRBV5-1 and TRBJ1-5): KAGVTQTPRYLIKTRGQQVTLSCSPISGHRSVSWYQQTPGQGLQFLFEYFSETQRNKGNFPGRFSGRQFSNSRSEMNVSTLELGDSALYLCASSLGQGVGQPQHFGDGTRLSIL.

Points on this clone: The same CDR3 can be traced to other DNA sequences in this sample. The chain carries TRBV5-1 and TRBJ2-2; no definite D call. The CDR3 is 14 residues long. Germline CDR1 is SGHRS and CDR2 is YFSETQ. Trimming took off 2 bases at V and 1 base at J, with 6 bases between the two ends. The CDR3 reads CASSFSGNTGELFF. The CDR3 DNA follows: TGCGCCAGCAGCTTCTCGGGGAACACCGGGGAGCTGTTTTTT. Using reference TRBV5-1 and TRBJ2-2 for the parts outside the CDR3, the full variable domain is KAGVTQTPRYLIKTRGQQVTLSCSPISGHRSVSWYQQTPGQGLQFLFEYFSETQRNKGNFPGRFSGRQFSNSRSEMNVSTLELGDSALYLCASSFSGNTGELFFGEGSRLTVL.

The chain links TRBV5-1 to TRBJ1-1; TRBD1 might be the D (5 bases). Germline values: CDR1 SGHRS, CDR2 YFSETQ. The CDR3 is made up of 15 amino acids. The V end lost 3 bases, the J end lost 4 bases, and 16 bases lay between the germline ends. The CDR3 sequence: CASSSQGRDGTEAFF. DNA for the CDR3: TGCGCCAGCAGCTCCCAAGGAAGGGACGGCACTGAAGCTTTCTTT.

The genes are TRBV9 and TRBJ2-7; TRBD1 agrees at 11 bases. Trimming at V came to 0 bases and at J to 9 bases, leaving 5 bases not matched to a gene. Germline-derived CDR1 and CDR2 are SGDLS and YYNGEE. The CDR3 is made up of 14 amino acids. CDR3 in DNA: TGTGCCAGCAGCGTAGCCGGACAGGGGGCAAGGCAGTACTTC. Translating gives CASSVAGQGARQYF.

The chain links TRBV10-3 to TRBJ2-7; a weak D match, TRBD2 (6 bases). This CDR3 spans 14 amino acids. V dropped 4 bases and J dropped 4 bases, with 14 bases sitting between them. The germline gives CDR1 ENHRY, CDR2 SYGVKD. The CDR3 loop reads CAISGSDAGYEQYF. CDR3 nucleotide sequence: TGTGCCATCAGTGGGTCCGACGCGGGATACGAGCAGTACTTC.

This sequence joins TRBV5-8 and TRBJ1-5; D gene ambiguous. Trimming removed 0 bases at V and 3 bases at J, with 10 bases between. Germline loops: CDR1 SGHTS, CDR2 YDEGEE. The CDR3 runs 15 residues. The CDR3 region is CASSLGRGLNQPQHF. The CDR3, as DNA: TGTGCCAGCAGCTTGGGTCGAGGGCTCAATCAGCCCCAGCATTTT.

This clone was recorded only once. The chain links TRBV5-1 to TRBJ2-5; no firm D call. The V end lost 2 bases, the J end lost 2 bases, and 10 bases lay between the germline ends. Germline CDR1 is SGHRS and CDR2 is YFSETQ. The CDR3 length is 14 residues. CDR3 nucleotides: TGCGCCAGCAGCTTCAGCCAGACTCAAGAGACCCAGTACTTC. Residues: CASSFSQTQETQYF.

The V call is TRBV10-3, the J call TRBJ1-1; D is unresolved. Per germline, CDR1 ENHRY and CDR2 SYGVKD. The CDR3 runs 13 residues. Trimming cost V 2 bases and J 3 bases, with 7 bases left between them. The chain's CDR3 is CAISEHGHTEAFF. The CDR3 DNA is TGTGCCATCAGTGAGCACGGGCACACTGAAGCTTTCTTT.

This chain uses TRBV2 with TRBJ2-1, with D possibly TRBD1 on 5 matching bases. This CDR3 region has 13 residues. The V and J ends lost 5 bases and 6 bases respectively, with 11 bases between them. In germline, CDR1 is SNHLY, CDR2 FYNNEI. The CDR3 here is CASSNWGGNEQFF. The CDR3 DNA reads as TGTGCCAGCAGTAACTGGGGCGGCAATGAGCAGTTCTTC. The entire variable domain, with the rest obtained from reference TRBV2 and TRBJ2-1, is as follows: EPEVTQTPSHQVTQMGQEVILRCVPISNHLYFYWYRQILGQKVEFLVSFYNNEISEKSEIFDDQFSVERPDGSNFTLKIRSTKLEDSAMYFCASSNWGGNEQFFGPGTRLTVL.

The chain uses TRBV6-1 and TRBJ2-7; D is ambiguous. Germline CDR1 reads MNHNS; CDR2 reads SASEGT. Trimming cost V 2 bases and J 4 bases, with 15 bases left between them. This CDR3 comprises 15 residues. The CDR3 DNA is TGTGCCAGCAGTGAATCGTCCGGATCCTTTTACGAGCAGTACTTC. Translated: CASSESSGSFYEQYF.

The chain links TRBV4-1 to TRBJ2-7; 9 bases agree with TRBD1. The CDR3 runs 15 residues. Looked up from germline, CDR1 is MGHRA and CDR2 is YSYEKL. With V trimmed by 0 bases and J by 7 bases, 7 bases remained unmatched. CDR3 nucleotide sequence: TGCGCCAGCAGCCAAGAGGGGGGACAGGGTTTGGAGCAGTACTTC. As protein: CASSQEGGQGLEQYF.

The V call is TRBV30, the J call TRBJ1-1; D ambiguous. This CDR3 has 13 amino acids. The germline V gene has CDR1 GTSNPN and CDR2 SVGIG (reference sequence). The V and J ends lost 3 bases and 7 bases respectively, with 15 bases between them. CDR3 bases: TGTGCCTGGAGAAATAGAGGATTCGATGAAGCTTTCTTT. Protein: CAWRNRGFDEAFF.

This sequence joins TRBV5-1 and TRBJ1-2; D uncertain. Trimming removed 0 bases at V and 7 bases at J, with 10 bases between. The CDR3 is 13 amino acids. Germline CDR1 reads SGHRS; CDR2 reads YFSETQ. The CDR3 reads CASSLEGSGGYTF. The CDR3 DNA reads TGCGCCAGCAGCTTGGAGGGAAGTGGTGGCTACACCTTC.

The chain links TRBV30 to TRBJ2-2; no definite D call. Trimming shortened V by 7 bases and J by 3 bases, and 12 bases separated the two germline ends. Germline V gives CDR1 GTSNPN, CDR2 SVGIG (reference sequence). This CDR3 has 13 residues. The chain's CDR3 is CASDPEHTGELFF. The DNA of the CDR3 is TGTGCCTCGGACCCGGAGCACACCGGGGAGCTGTTTTTT.